This T cell receptor beta chain was documented in a study of Ad26.COV2.S vaccination and SARS-CoV-2 variants. Note on this clone: Its antigen remains unknown.

The table came from immunoSEQ multiplex PCR; TCRdb's copy has only in-frame clones and leaves some out. The repertoire has approximately 97,000 clones, about 78% of them found once; the top ten carry 17%. Study-wide results and caveats: Placebo recipients had lower spike-specific TCR breadth than vaccine recipients. Substantial post-vaccination breadth of spike-specific CD8+ and CD4+ T cell responses was reported.

The sequences come from peripheral blood, collected after recovery from COVID-19. The sequence came from a human donor who had recovered from COVID-19.

The CDR3 DNA is TGTGCCAGCAGCTTGGGCCACAGGGAGTTGGGCTACGAGCAGTACTTC. Its protein is CASSLGHRELGYEQYF. The chain recombines TRBV7-9 with TRBJ2-7; D might be TRBD1 (6 bases). The CDR3 contains 16 residues. The ends were cut back, 3 bases at V and 3 bases at J, with 18 bases in the middle. CDR1 is SEHNR, CDR2 FQNEAQ, per germline (reference sequence).